The clone carrying this T cell receptor delta chain has only a few counts. The source of the sample is a study of gamma-delta chains in newborns, infants, children. Across the study: Polyclonal expansion of innate γδ T cells after birth follows microbial exposure.

With V trimmed by 0 bases and J by 0 bases, 13 bases remained unmatched. From germline, CDR1 is TSWWSYY and CDR2 QGS. The CDR3 runs 22 residues. TCRdb reapplied CATT to the reads. The data hold some 10,000 delta-chain clones, with just under 9% observed a single time. This chain links TRDV1 with TRDJ2, with TRDD3 matching over 13 bases. The material sequenced was blood. The receptor comes from a child who was a newborn, infant or young child, either healthy, febrile or measles-vaccinated (not recorded which). The DNA for the CDR3 is TGTGCTCTTGGGGAACTAAAGAACTGGGGGATACGTCCACAAGCTTTGACAGCACAACTCTTCTTT. This sequence encodes CALGELKNWGIRPQALTAQLFF.